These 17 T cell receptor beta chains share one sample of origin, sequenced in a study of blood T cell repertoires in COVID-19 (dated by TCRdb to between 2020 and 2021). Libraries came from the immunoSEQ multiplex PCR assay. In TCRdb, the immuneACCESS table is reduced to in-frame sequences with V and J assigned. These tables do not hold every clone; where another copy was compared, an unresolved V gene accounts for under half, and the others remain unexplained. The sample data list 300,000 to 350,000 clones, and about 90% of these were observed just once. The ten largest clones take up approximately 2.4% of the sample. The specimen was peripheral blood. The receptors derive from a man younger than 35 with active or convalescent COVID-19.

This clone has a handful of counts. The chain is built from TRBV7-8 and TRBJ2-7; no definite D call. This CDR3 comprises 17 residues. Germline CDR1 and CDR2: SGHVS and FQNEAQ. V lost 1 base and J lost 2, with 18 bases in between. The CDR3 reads CASSLVFLEHNTYEQYF. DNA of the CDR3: TGTGCCAGCAGCTTAGTCTTTCTAGAACATAACACCTACGAGCAGTACTTC.

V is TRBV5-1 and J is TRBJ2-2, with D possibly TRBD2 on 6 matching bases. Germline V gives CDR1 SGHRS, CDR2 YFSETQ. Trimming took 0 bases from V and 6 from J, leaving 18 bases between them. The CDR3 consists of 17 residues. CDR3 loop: CASSLDPPGLRSGELFF. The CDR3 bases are TGCGCCAGCAGCTTGGACCCGCCGGGACTCCGATCCGGGGAGCTGTTTTTT.

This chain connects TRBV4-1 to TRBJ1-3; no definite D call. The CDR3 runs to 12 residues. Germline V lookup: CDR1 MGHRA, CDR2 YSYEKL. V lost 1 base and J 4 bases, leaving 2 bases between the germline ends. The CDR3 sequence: CASSQVGNTIYF. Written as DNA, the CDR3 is TGCGCCAGCAGCCAAGTAGGAAACACCATATATTTT.

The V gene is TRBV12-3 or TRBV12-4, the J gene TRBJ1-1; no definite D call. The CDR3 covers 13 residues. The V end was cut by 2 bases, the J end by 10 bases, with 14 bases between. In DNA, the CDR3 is TGTGCCAGCAGTTTACGAGGGAACCGAGGAGCTTTCTTT. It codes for CASSLRGNRGAFF.

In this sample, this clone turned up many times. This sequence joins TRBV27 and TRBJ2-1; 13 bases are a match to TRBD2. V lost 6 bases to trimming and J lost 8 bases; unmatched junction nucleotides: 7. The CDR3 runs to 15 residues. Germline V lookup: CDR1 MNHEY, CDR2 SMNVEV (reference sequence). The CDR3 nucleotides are TGTGCCAGCAGCGCGACTAGCGGGGGGCTGGATGAGCAGTTCTTC. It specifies CASSATSGGLDEQFF.

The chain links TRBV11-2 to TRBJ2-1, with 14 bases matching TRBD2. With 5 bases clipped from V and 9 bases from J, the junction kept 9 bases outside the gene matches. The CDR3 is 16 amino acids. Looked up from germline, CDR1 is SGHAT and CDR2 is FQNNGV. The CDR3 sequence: CASSRRRTSGRPEQFF. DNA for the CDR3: TGTGCCAGCAGCCGAAGGCGGACTAGCGGGAGGCCTGAGCAGTTCTTC.

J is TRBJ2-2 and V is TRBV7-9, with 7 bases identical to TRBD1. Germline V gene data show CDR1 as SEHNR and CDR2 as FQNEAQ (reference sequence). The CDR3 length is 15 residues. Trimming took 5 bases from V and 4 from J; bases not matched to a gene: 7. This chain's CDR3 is CASSPRGHVTGELFF. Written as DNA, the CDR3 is TGTGCCAGCAGCCCAAGGGGGCATGTCACCGGGGAGCTGTTTTTT.

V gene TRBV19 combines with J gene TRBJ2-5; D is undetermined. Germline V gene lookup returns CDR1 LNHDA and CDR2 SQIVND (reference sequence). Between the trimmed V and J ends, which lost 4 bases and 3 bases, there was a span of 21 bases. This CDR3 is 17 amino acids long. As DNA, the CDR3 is TGTGCCAGTAGTACATCATCAGCCGGAGTTACTGAAGAGACCCAGTACTTC. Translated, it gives CASSTSSAGVTEETQYF. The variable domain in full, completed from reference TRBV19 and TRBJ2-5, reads DGGITQSPKYLFRKEGQNVTLSCEQNLNHDAMYWYRQDPGQGLRLIYYSQIVNDFQKGDIAEGYSVSREKKESFPLTVTSAQKNPTAFYLCASSTSSAGVTEETQYFGPGTRLLVL.

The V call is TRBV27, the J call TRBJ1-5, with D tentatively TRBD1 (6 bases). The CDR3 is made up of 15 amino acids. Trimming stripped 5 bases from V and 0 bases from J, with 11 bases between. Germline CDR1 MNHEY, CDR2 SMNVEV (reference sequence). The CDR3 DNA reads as TGTGCCAGCAGTGCGCGGGGGCATAGCAATCAGCCCCAGCATTTT. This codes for CASSARGHSNQPQHF.

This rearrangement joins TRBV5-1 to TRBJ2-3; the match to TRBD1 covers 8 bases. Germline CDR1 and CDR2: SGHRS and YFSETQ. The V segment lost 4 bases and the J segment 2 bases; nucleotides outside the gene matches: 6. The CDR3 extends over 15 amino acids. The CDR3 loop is CASSHGTGHTDTQYF. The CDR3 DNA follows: TGCGCCAGCAGCCATGGGACAGGCCACACAGATACGCAGTATTTT.

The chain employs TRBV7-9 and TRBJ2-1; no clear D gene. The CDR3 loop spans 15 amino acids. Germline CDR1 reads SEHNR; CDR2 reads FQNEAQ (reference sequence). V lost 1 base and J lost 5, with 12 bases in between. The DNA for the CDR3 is TGTGCCAGCAGCTTAGATGGCAGGCCGCACAATGAGCAGTTCTTC. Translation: CASSLDGRPHNEQFF.

CDR3 in DNA: TGTGCCAGCAGCTCGCCCCTGGACAGTAGCGGGGTCTACGAGCAGTACTTC. It yields the protein CASSSPLDSSGVYEQYF. The chain combines TRBV5-5 with TRBJ2-7; 8 nucleotides align to TRBD2. Germline CDR1 reads SGHKS; CDR2 reads YYEKEE (reference sequence). This CDR3 has 17 residues. V was clipped by 3 bases and J by 3 bases; unmatched bases: 14.

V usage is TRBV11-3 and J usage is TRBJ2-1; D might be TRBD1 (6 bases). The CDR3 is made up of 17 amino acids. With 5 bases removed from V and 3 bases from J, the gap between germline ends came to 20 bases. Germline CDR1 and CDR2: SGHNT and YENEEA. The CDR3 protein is CASSARSRQDFYNEQFF. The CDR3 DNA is TGTGCCAGCAGCGCCCGGTCCCGACAGGACTTCTACAATGAGCAGTTCTTC.

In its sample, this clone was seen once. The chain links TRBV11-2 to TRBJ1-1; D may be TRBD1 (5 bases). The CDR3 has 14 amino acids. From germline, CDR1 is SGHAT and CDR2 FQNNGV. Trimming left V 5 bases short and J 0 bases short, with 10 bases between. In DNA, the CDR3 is TGTGCCAGCAGCCTGGGGCGCATGAACACTGAAGCTTTCTTT. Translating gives CASSLGRMNTEAFF. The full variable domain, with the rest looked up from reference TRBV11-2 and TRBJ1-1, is EAGVAQSPRYKIIEKRQSVAFWCNPISGHATLYWYQQILGQGPKLLIQFQNNGVVDDSQLPKDRFSAERLKGVDSTLKIQPAKLEDSAVYLCASSLGRMNTEAFFGQGTRLTVV.

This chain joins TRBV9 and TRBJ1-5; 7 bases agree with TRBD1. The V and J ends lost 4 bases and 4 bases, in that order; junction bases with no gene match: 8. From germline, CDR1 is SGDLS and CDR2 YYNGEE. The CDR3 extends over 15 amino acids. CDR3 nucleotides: TGTGCCAGCAGCCGACAGGGAGTAGTTAATCAGCCCCAGCATTTT. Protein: CASSRQGVVNQPQHF.

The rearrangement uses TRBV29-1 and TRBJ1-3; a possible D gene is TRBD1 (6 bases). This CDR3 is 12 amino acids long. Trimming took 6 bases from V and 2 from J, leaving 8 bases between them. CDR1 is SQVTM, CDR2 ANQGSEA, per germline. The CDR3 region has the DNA TGCAGCGTGACAGGTGCTGGAAACACCATATATTTT. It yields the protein CSVTGAGNTIYF.

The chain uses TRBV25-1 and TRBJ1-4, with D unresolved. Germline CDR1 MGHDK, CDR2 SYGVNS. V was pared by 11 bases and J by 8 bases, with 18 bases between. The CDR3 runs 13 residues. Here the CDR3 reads CACGGPFGEKLFF. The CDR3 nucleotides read TGTGCCTGCGGAGGGCCCTTTGGAGAAAAACTGTTTTTT.